This T cell receptor (beta chain) emerged from a study of cytomegalovirus exposure and HLA in healthy donors. The primer mix had 60 Vbeta and 13 Jbeta primers. Sequencing used immunoSEQ multiplex PCR; TCRdb keeps in-frame clones, though not all of them. The repertoire includes more than 50,000 clones, about three quarters of them detected once, and about 23% sits in the top ten. This CDR3 region has 11 residues. V gave up 4 bases and J gave up 3 bases, with 3 bases separating them. Germline V gene sequence: CDR1 ENHRY, CDR2 SYGVKD. The chain combines TRBV10-3 with TRBJ1-1; no clear D gene. Sequencing was carried out using PBMCs. The TCR comes from a middle-aged man in good health and CMV-seropositive. This CDR3 reads CAISADTEAFF. For the CDR3, the DNA is TGTGCCATCAGTGCTGACACTGAAGCTTTCTTT.